This TCR beta chain was recovered during a study of T-cell reconstitution after alpha-beta-depleted transplantation in children (TCRdb year 2016). Concerning the study at large: T-cell immune reconstitution after TCRalphabeta/CD19-depleted allogeneic hematopoietic cell transplantation in children was quantitatively tracked in the study by means of TCR repertoire profiling.

This clonotype was seen more than once but under ten times. The antigen it recognizes is unknown. No much larger clonotype is one base removed from it; base qualities were not supplied. CDR1 and CDR2, per the germline V gene, are SGDLS and YYNGEE. The CDR3 numbers 15 residues from cysteine through phenylalanine. Kept here is only the CDR3 DNA, which spans 45 bases and is read in frame from base 1. From V the trimming removes 3 bases and from J it removes 3 bases, while the gene matches leave 6 bases of the junction unaccounted for. The library was produced with PCR. The instrument given in TCRdb is Illumina HiSeq 2500. TCR library preparation used molecular barcoding, with unique molecular identifiers applied to normalize quantification of the TCRbeta repertoire. Using fastp trimming at Q25 and MiXCR clonotype assembly, TCRdb reanalyzed the public sequencing data and kept in-frame beta chains. Every CDR3 protein is listed once, alongside the most common genes and DNA of its rows. Across this sample there are a few hundred thousand distinct CDR3 sequences, with approximately 12% seen only once. The ten largest clones take up 4.5% to 6% of the sample.

The chain was built from TRBV9 and TRBJ1-5, and 7 junction bases match TRBD1. Source: PBMCs from the stem cell graft donor, taken from the stem cell graft. The TCR comes from a human donor who donated a stem cell graft to a child with combined immunodeficiency. CDR3 region: CASSEGTANNQPQHF. The DNA is TGTGCCAGCAGCGAGGGGACAGCGAACAATCAGCCCCAGCATTTT.